These 4 T cell receptor beta chains were sequenced from one sample in a study of blood T cell repertoires in COVID-19. Method: immunoSEQ multiplex PCR; TCRdb's copy keeps in-frame clones and lacks some. The table has under 450,000 clones, approximately 88% seen once; the top ten hold roughly 12%. The sequenced sample consisted of peripheral blood. These receptors were taken from a woman aged 45-65 years with COVID-19, enrolled during active disease.

With regard to this clone: This CDR3 is also generated by other DNA sequences in the sample. This rearrangement joins TRBV2 to TRBJ2-3, with 7 bases identical to TRBD2. Germline CDR1 reads SNHLY; CDR2 reads FYNNEI. With 1 base clipped from V and 2 bases from J, the junction kept 3 bases outside the gene matches. There are 15 residues in the CDR3. For the CDR3, the DNA is TGTGCCAGCAGTGAAGGCGGGGGTGCCACAGATACGCAGTATTTT. Amino acid sequence: CASSEGGGATDTQYF.

The sample holds a few counts of this clone. The rearrangement uses TRBV10-3 and TRBJ2-2, with 9 bases that match TRBD1. The CDR3 has 14 amino acids. With 11 bases clipped from V and 5 bases from J, the junction kept 9 bases outside the gene matches. CDR1 is ENHRY, CDR2 SYGVKD, per germline. The CDR3 coding sequence is TGTGCCTCGCACAGGGGGCGCGAGACCGGGGAGCTGTTTTTT. It yields the protein CASHRGRETGELFF.

The chain uses TRBV6-5 and TRBJ1-5; D is uncertain. The CDR3 runs to 12 residues. The V and J ends lost 6 bases and 4 bases respectively, with 7 bases between them. From germline, CDR1 is MNHEY and CDR2 SVGAGI. CDR3 residues: CASRSLNQPQHF. The CDR3 DNA sequence: TGTGCCAGCAGGTCCCTTAATCAGCCCCAGCATTTT.

This sequence joins TRBV5-1 and TRBJ2-1; 7 bases fit TRBD1. CDR3 length equals 16 residues. Trimming removed 0 bases from V and 7 bases from J; junction bases left unmatched: 10. The germline gives CDR1 SGHRS, CDR2 YFSETQ. In DNA, the CDR3 is TGCGCCAGCAGCTTGGCCCCGGGGCGCAGGGGGAATGAGCAGTTCTTC. This encodes CASSLAPGRRGNEQFF.